The sample holds one count of the clone carrying this TCR beta chain. RNA transcripts provided the source from which TCR beta CDR3 regions were amplified. An initial round of RT-PCR targeting the TCR CDR3 relied on the HTBI primer set. TCRdb re-derived calls from the multiplex PCR reads in MiXCR, one entry per CDR3 protein. The sample contains hundreds of thousands of distinct CDR3 sequences, approximately 44% of which appear only once. Graves' hyperthyroidism was deemed stable given no ophthalmopathy progression within 18 months. A patient was excluded if there was uncontrolled infection, other autoimmune disease, pregnancy or lactation. For the diagnoses, clinical symptoms, serum thyroxine and TRAb, thyroid ultrasound and orbital computed tomography were used. The data were taken from a study of T cells in Graves' hyperthyroidism and ophthalmopathy. The source is a woman aged 18-35 years with Graves' hyperthyroidism. Material: peripheral blood or thyroid tissue (not recorded which).

The CDR3: CATRQDNYGYTF. The DNA for the CDR3 is TGTGCCACCAGACAGGACAACTATGGCTACACCTTC. This chain connects TRBV10-3 to TRBJ1-2; perhaps TRBD1 as D (6 bases). Deletions cut 10 bases from V and 2 bases from J, with 11 bases between. The CDR3 extends over 12 amino acids. The V gene's germline CDR1 is ENHRY and CDR2 SYGVKD.